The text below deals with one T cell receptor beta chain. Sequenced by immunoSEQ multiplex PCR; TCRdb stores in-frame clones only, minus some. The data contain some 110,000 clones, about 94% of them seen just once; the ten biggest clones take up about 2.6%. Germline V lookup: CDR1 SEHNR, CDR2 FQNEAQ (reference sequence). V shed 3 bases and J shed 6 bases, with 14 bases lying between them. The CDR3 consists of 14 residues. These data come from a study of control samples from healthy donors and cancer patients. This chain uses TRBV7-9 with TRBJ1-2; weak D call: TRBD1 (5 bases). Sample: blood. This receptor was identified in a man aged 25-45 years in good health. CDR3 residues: CASSLGTYLNGYTF. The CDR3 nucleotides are TGTGCCAGCAGCTTGGGGACCTACCTGAATGGCTACACCTTC.